The sequence of this T cell receptor beta chain was determined in a study of T-cell reconstitution after alpha-beta-depleted transplantation in children. This clonotype appeared a few times. Preparing the TCRbeta library involved the use of unique molecular identifiers. One entry per CDR3 protein, called by TCRdb with MiXCR from the PCR reads. This table holds about 610,000 distinct CDR3 sequences, 10% found once. V gave up 2 bases and J gave up 10 bases; unmatched junction bases: 9. The CDR3 loop spans 14 amino acids. Germline V lookup: CDR1 MNHEY, CDR2 SMNVEV (reference sequence). The rearrangement joins TRBV27 to TRBJ2-3; TRBD2 aligns across 7 bases. Sequences were derived from PBMCs from the stem cell graft donor, sampled from the stem cell graft. This receptor was obtained from a human donor who donated a stem cell graft to a child with acute myeloid leukemia. In DNA form, the CDR3 reads TGTGCCAGCAGTTTAACTAGCGCCTCTGATCCGCAGTATTTT. It codes for CASSLTSASDPQYF.